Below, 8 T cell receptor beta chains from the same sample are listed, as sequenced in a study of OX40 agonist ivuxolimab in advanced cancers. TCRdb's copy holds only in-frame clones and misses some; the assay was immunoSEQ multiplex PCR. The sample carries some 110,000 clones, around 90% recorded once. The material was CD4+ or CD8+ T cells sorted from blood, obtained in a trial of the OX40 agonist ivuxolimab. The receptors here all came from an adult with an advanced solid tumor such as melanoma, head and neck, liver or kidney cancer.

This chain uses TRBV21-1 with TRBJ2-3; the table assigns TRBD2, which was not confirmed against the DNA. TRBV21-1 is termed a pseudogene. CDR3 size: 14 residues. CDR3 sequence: CASITRLAGPTQYF. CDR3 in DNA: TGTGCCAGCATTACCCGGCTAGCGGGACCTACGCAGTATTTT.

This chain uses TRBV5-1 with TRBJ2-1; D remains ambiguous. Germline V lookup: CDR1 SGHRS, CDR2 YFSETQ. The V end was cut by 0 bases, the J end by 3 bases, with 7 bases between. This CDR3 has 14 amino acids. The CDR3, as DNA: TGCGCCAGCAGCTTGGCGACCGACTACAATGAGCAGTTCTTC. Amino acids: CASSLATDYNEQFF.

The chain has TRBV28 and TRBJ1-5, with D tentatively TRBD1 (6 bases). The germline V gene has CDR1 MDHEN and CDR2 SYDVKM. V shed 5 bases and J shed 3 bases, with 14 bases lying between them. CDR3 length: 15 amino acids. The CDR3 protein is CASSPPTGLNQPQHF. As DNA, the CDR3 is TGTGCCAGCAGTCCACCTACAGGGCTCAATCAGCCCCAGCATTTT.

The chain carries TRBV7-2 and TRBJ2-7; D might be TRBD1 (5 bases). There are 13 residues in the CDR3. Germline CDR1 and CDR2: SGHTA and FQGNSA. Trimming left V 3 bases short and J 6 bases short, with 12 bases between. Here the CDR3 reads CASSFLSGPEQYF. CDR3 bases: TGTGCCAGCAGCTTTTTGTCAGGGCCCGAGCAGTACTTC.

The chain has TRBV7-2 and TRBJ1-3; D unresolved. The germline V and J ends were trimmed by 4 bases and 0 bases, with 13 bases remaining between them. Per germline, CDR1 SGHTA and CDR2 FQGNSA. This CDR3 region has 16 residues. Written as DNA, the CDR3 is TGTGCCAGCAGCTACTATAGGAAGAGCTCTGGAAACACCATATATTTT. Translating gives CASSYYRKSSGNTIYF.

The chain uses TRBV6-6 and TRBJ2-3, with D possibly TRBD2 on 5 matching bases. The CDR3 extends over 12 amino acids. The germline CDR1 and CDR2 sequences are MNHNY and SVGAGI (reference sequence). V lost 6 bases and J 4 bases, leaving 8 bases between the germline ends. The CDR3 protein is CASRLGPDTQYF. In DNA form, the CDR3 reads TGTGCCAGCAGACTAGGTCCAGATACGCAGTATTTT.

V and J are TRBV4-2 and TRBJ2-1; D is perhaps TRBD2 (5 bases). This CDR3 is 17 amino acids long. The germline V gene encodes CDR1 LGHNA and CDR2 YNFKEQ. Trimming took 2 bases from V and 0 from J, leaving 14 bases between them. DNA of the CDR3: TGTGCCAGCAGCCAACGGAATAGCGTGAGCTCCTACAATGAGCAGTTCTTC. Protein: CASSQRNSVSSYNEQFF.

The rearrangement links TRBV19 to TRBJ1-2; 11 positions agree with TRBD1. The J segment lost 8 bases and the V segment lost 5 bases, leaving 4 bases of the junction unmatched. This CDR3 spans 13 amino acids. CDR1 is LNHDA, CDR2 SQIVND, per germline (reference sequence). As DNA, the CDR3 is TGTGCCAGTAGTGAGGACAGGGGGCGGGGCTACACCTTC. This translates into CASSEDRGRGYTF.